This is a list of T cell receptor beta chains from one sample in a study of blood T cell repertoires in COVID-19. Assay used: immunoSEQ multiplex PCR; TCRdb lists only in-frame clones, some missing. Among roughly 500,000 clones, approximately 90% were seen once, and the ten largest hold roughly 1.9%. Source material: PBMCs or T cells enriched from blood (not recorded which). These receptor sequences come from a woman aged 40-49 years who had recovered from COVID-19. CDR3s include the opening cysteine and the closing phenylalanine or tryptophan. The order of the fields is D gene, J gene, V gene, clone size, CDR3 protein, CDR3 DNA. The D gene is left open where the match is weak. Some rows mark clone size as missing; the rest say once, few, many or name a class of expanded clone.

>.|TRBJ2-7|TRBV6-5|.
CASRPTGFPYEQYF
TGTGCCAGCAGACCTACAGGGTTCCCCTACGAGCAGTACTTC
>TRBD2|TRBJ2-1|TRBV19|.
CAVRLAGSTEQFF
TGTGCCGTAAGACTAGCGGGGTCCACGGAGCAGTTCTTC
>.|TRBJ1-2|TRBV7-2|.
CATGNGQPDLYGYTF
TGTGCCACCGGGAATGGGCAGCCCGACCTCTATGGCTACACCTTC
>.|TRBJ2-1|TRBV2|.
CASTTHTGGYNEQFF
TGTGCCAGCACCACTCACACCGGGGGCTACAATGAGCAGTTCTTC
>.|TRBJ2-5|TRBV19|.
CASSPLRSVETQYF
TGTGCCAGTAGTCCCCTTCGCAGCGTCGAGACCCAGTACTTC
>TRBD2|TRBJ2-1|TRBV29-1|.
CSVANSGRMGYNEQFF
TGCAGCGTTGCGAATAGCGGGAGAATGGGATACAATGAGCAGTTCTTC
>.|TRBJ1-2|TRBV3-1/TRBV3-2|.
CASSQARGLYGYTF
TGTGCCAGCAGCCAAGCACGGGGATTATATGGCTACACCTTC
>TRBD1|TRBJ1-1|TRBV19|.
CASSTQQGGGTEAFF
TGTGCCAGTAGTACTCAACAGGGGGGTGGCACTGAAGCTTTCTTT
>TRBD1|TRBJ1-1|TRBV29-1|.
CSVSGTGGWDTEAFF
TGCAGCGTTTCCGGGACAGGGGGCTGGGACACTGAAGCTTTCTTT
>TRBD2|TRBJ2-3|TRBV7-9|.
CASSLGGLAGASDTQYF
TGTGCCAGCAGCTTAGGGGGACTAGCGGGAGCATCAGATACGCAGTATTTT
>.|TRBJ1-2|TRBV7-9|once
CASSLSQGRYYGYTF
TGTGCCAGCAGCTTATCTCAGGGGCGTTACTATGGCTACACCTTC
>TRBD1|TRBJ2-7|TRBV6-2/TRBV6-3|few
CASSYSLQGTYEQYF
TGTGCCAGCAGTTACTCCTTACAGGGGACCTACGAGCAGTACTTC
>.|TRBJ1-2|TRBV2|.
CASGRGGTYGYTF
TGTGCCAGCGGACGGGGGGGGACATATGGCTACACCTTC
>TRBD1|TRBJ1-2|TRBV4-3|.
CASSHGDRGPYGYTF
TGCGCCAGCAGCCACGGCGACAGGGGGCCTTATGGCTACACCTTC
>TRBD2|TRBJ2-7|TRBV5-4|.
CASSFRGRARRNSYEQYF
TGTGCCAGCAGCTTTCGCGGGAGGGCGCGTAGAAACTCCTACGAGCAGTACTTC
>TRBD1|TRBJ1-2|TRBV10-3|.
CAIHETGEYGYTF
TGTGCCATCCATGAGACAGGGGAATACGGCTACACCTTC
>.|TRBJ2-7|TRBV27|.
CASSLFRGRAYEQYF
TGTGCCAGCAGTTTATTCCGTGGCAGGGCCTACGAGCAGTACTTC
>.|TRBJ2-4|TRBV24-1|once
CATSDPTGLSLYF
TGTGCCACCAGTGACCCTACAGGGCTCTCCCTCTACTTC
>TRBD1|TRBJ1-2|TRBV13|.
CASSPGTGAYGYTF
TGTGCCAGCAGCCCTGGGACAGGGGCCTATGGCTACACCTTC
>TRBD2|TRBJ2-3|TRBV10-3|.
CAISSGRAEGTDTQYF
TGTGCCATCAGTAGCGGGAGGGCCGAGGGCACAGATACGCAGTATTTT
>.|TRBJ2-7|TRBV15|once
CATSRGRARNEQYF
TGTGCCACCAGCAGGGGCAGGGCAAGGAACGAGCAGTACTTC
>.|TRBJ1-2|TRBV5-1|.
CASSLMTGPSYGYTF
TGCGCCAGCAGCTTGATGACAGGACCCTCTTATGGCTACACCTTC
>TRBD2|TRBJ2-1|TRBV10-3|once
CAISEPWTRFNNEQFF
TGTGCCATCAGCGAACCCTGGACTAGATTCAACAATGAGCAGTTCTTC
>TRBD1|TRBJ1-1|TRBV19|.
CASSFGQGTEAFF
TGTGCCAGTAGTTTTGGACAGGGCACTGAAGCTTTCTTT
>TRBD2|TRBJ2-1|TRBV6-4|.
CASSDSQRGDNEQFF
TGTGCCAGCAGTGACTCACAGCGGGGGGACAATGAGCAGTTCTTC
>.|TRBJ2-7|TRBV6-5|.
CASSYSRGSYEQYF
TGTGCCAGCAGTTACTCTCGAGGATCCTACGAGCAGTACTTC
>TRBD1|TRBJ1-2|TRBV28|once
CASTQGRAGYTF
TGTGCCAGCACACAGGGGCGGGCCGGCTACACCTTC
>TRBD1|TRBJ2-1|TRBV6-2/TRBV6-3|.
CASSYTGGSYGEQFF
TGTGCCAGCAGTTACACAGGGGGGTCCTACGGTGAGCAGTTCTTC